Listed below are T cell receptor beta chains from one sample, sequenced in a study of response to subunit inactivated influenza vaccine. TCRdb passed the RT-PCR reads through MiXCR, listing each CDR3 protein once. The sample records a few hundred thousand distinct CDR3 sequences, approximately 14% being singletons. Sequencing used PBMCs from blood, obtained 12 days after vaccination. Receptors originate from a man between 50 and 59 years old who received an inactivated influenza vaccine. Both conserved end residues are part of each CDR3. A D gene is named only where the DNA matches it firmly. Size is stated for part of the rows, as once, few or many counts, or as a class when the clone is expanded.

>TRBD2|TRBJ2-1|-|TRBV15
TGTGCCACCAGCAGAGGGGGCCTAGCGGGCTACAATGAGCAGTTCTTC
CATSRGGLAGYNEQFF
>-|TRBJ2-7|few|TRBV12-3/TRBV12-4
TGTGCCAGCAGACGGGCGGCCTCCTACGAGCAGTACTTC
CASRRAASYEQYF
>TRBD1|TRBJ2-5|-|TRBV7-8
TGTGCCAGCAGCAGATCCGGGACAGGGTATGAGACCCAGTACTTC
CASSRSGTGYETQYF
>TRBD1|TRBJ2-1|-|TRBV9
TGTGCCAGCAGCGTCCGGGACAGTGTAACAAATGAGCAGTTCTTC
CASSVRDSVTNEQFF
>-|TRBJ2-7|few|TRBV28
TGTGCCAGCAGTATCAGGGGATACGAGCAGTACTTC
CASSIRGYEQYF
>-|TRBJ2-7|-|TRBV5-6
TGTGCCAGCAGCCCCTGGACGGGCAGCTACGAGCAGTACTTC
CASSPWTGSYEQYF
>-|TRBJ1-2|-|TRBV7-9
TGTGCCAGCAGCCCCTTCGGATCGCCTAACTATGGCTACACCTTC
CASSPFGSPNYGYTF
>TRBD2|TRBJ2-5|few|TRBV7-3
TGTGCCAGCAGCTTAATTCATTACAGAATTGAAGTTCCGTCCGGGACTAGTGGAGAGACCCAGTACTTC
CASSLIHYRIEVPSGTSGETQYF
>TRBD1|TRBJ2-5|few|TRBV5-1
TGCGCCAGCAGCTTCGGGACAGTACAAGAGACCCAGTACTTC
CASSFGTVQETQYF
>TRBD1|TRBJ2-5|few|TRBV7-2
TGTGCCAGCAGCTTAGTGTCGGGACAGGGAGGGACCCAGTACTTC
CASSLVSGQGGTQYF
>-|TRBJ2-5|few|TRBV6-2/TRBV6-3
TGTGCCAGCAGAACTGGGACATCGTACCAAGAGACCCAGTACTTC
CASRTGTSYQETQYF
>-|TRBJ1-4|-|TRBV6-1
TGTGCCACCCGGGAGACGTGGTCCACAACTAATGAAAAACTGTTTTTT
CATRETWSTTNEKLFF
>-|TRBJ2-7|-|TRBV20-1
TGCAGTGCTAGGTTGCCGTCCTCCTACGAGCAGTACTTC
CSARLPSSYEQYF
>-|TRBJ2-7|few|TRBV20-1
TGCAGTGCTAGAGATCGCCAAGGGCTGCCACCCTACGAGCAGTACTTC
CSARDRQGLPPYEQYF
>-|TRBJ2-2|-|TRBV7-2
TGTGCCAGCAGCTACGGAGGACAGACTGTTGCCGGGGAGCTGTTTTTT
CASSYGGQTVAGELFF
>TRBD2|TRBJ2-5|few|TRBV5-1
TGCGCCAGCAGCTTGTCGAGCGGGAGGCTGGAGACCCAGTACTTC
CASSLSSGRLETQYF
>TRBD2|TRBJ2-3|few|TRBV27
TGTGCCAGCAGTTTAAGCGGGAGGGCGAGCACAGATACGCAGTATTTT
CASSLSGRASTDTQYF
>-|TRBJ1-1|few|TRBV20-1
TGCAGTGCTATCTCAGGGCTATGGAACACTGAAGCTTTCTTT
CSAISGLWNTEAFF
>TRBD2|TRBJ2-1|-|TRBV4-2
TGTGCCAGCAGCCAAGCCAGCGGGAACCTCGCGAATGAGCAGTTCTTC
CASSQASGNLANEQFF
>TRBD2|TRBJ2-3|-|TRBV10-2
TGCGCCAGCAGTAGGGACTACAGCACAGATACGCAGTATTTT
CASSRDYSTDTQYF
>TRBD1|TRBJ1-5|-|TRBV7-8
TGTGCCAGCAGCCCCGACAGAGGGGGCTTAGGCAATCAGCCCCAGCATTTT
CASSPDRGGLGNQPQHF
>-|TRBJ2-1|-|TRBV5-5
TGTGCCAGCAGCTTGATGGAGGGGGCCTACAATGAGCAGTTCTTC
CASSLMEGAYNEQFF
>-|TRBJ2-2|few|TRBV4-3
TGCGCCAGCAGCGAATACCTAACCGGGGAGCTGTTTTTT
CASSEYLTGELFF
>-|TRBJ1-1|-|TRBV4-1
TGCGCCAGCAGCCAAGAGGAGGGGCGGAACACTGAAGCTTTCTTT
CASSQEEGRNTEAFF
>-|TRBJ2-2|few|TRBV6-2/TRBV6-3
TGTGCCAGCACCTCGTACGGGAACACCGGGGAGCTGTTTTTT
CASTSYGNTGELFF
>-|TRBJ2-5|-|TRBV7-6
TGTGCCAGCAGCTCCCAGGGCTACCAAGAGACCCAGTACTTC
CASSSQGYQETQYF
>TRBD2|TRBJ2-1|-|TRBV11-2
TGTGCCAGCAGCTTAGAGCTAGCGGGAGTCTCCTACAATGAGCAGTTCTTC
CASSLELAGVSYNEQFF
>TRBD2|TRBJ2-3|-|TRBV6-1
TGTGCCAGCAGCCGACTAGCGGGGGGGGGTACGCAGTATTTT
CASSRLAGGGTQYF
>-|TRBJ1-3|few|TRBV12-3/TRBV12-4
TGTGCCAGCAGTTTGACAGCTGGAAACACCATATATTTT
CASSLTAGNTIYF
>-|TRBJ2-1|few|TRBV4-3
TGCGCCAGCAGCCCCCAGGCATCTGGACAGAGCTCCTACAATGAGCAGTTCTTC
CASSPQASGQSSYNEQFF
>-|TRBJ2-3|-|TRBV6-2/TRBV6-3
TGTGCCAGCAGTTACGGTGGGACTGTCCCTAGCACAGATACGCAGTATTTT
CASSYGGTVPSTDTQYF
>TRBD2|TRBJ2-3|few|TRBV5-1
TGCGCCAGCAGCTTGGCCAGATGGGAGGGTAGGACAGATACGCAGTATTTT
CASSLARWEGRTDTQYF
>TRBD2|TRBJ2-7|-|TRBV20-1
TGCAGTGCTAGAGACCCCAGCGGGGTTCTCTACGAGCAGTACTTC
CSARDPSGVLYEQYF
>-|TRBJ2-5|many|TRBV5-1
TGCGCCAGCAGCTTGCGGTCCGGGGAGACCCAGTACTTC
CASSLRSGETQYF
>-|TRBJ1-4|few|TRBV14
TGTGCCAGCAGCCCCTTCGGGTTGGCGGGTGAAAAACTGTTTTTT
CASSPFGLAGEKLFF
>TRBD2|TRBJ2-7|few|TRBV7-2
TGTGCCAGCAGCATTCGGACTAGCGCCTCCTACGAGCAGTACTTC
CASSIRTSASYEQYF
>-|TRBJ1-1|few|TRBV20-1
TGCAGTGCTCGGGCGCTCCTTGGGAACACTGAAGCTTTCTTT
CSARALLGNTEAFF
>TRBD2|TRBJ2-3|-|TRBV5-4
TGTGCCAGCAGCACCGGACTAGCGGGGAGCACAGATACGCAGTATTTT
CASSTGLAGSTDTQYF
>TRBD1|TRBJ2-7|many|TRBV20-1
TGCAGTGCGAGGACAGGGTACGAGCAGTACTTC
CSARTGYEQYF
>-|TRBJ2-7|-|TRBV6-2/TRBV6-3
TGTGCCAGCAGTCAATCGGGGTACGAGCAGTACTTC
CASSQSGYEQYF
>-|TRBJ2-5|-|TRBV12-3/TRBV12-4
TGTGCCAGCAGTTTAAGGGGGACCCAAGGTACCCAGTACTTC
CASSLRGTQGTQYF
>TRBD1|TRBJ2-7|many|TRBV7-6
TGTGCCAGCAGCCGAGATCTGGGGACAGGGTCCACCTGGGAGCAGTACTTC
CASSRDLGTGSTWEQYF
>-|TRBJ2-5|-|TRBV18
TGTGCCAGCTCACCCCGGAGGGGATTACAAGAGACCCAGTACTTC
CASSPRRGLQETQYF
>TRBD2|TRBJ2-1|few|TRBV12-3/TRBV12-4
TGTGCCAGCAGGAATGGCGGCGGGGGGAATGAGCAGTTCTTC
CASRNGGGGNEQFF
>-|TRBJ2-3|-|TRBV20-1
TGCAGTGCTAGTTCCGGACCCACGAGGGATACGCAGTATTTT
CSASSGPTRDTQYF
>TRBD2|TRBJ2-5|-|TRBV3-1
TGTGCCACTTCGGGGGGGGGCCTCCAAGAGACCCAGTACTTC
CATSGGGLQETQYF
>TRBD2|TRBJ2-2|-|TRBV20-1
TGCAGTGCTAGGGCAGCGGGATCCACCGGGGAGCTGTTTTTT
CSARAAGSTGELFF
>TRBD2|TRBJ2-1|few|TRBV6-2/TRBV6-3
TGTGCCAGCAGTTACCCGAGGTATAGCGGGAGCTCCTACAATGAGCAGTTCTTC
CASSYPRYSGSSYNEQFF
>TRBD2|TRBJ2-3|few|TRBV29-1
TGCAGCGCAAGCGGGAGGGTGACAGATACGCAGTATTTT
CSASGRVTDTQYF
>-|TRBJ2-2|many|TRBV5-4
TGTGCCAGCAGGCTGATCTCGGGGGCCCATAGGGACACCGGGGAGCTGTTTTTT
CASRLISGAHRDTGELFF
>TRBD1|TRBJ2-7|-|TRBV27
TGTGCCAGCAGTTTATACCAAGGACAGGGAACGATTTACGAGCAGTACTTC
CASSLYQGQGTIYEQYF
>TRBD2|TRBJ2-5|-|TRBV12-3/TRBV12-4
TGTGCCAGCAGTTTCGCAGGGAGGGAAGAGACCCAGTACTTC
CASSFAGREETQYF
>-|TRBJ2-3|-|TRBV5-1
TGCGCCAGCAGCCGGGGCAATACGGATACGCAGTATTTT
CASSRGNTDTQYF
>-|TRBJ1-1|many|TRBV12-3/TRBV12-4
TGTGCCAGCAGACTTTCAATGAACACTGAAGCTTTCTTT
CASRLSMNTEAFF
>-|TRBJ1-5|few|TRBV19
TGTGCCAGTAGTACCTCCGGGCCCAACGGGCAGCCCCAGCATTTT
CASSTSGPNGQPQHF